Following are 3 T cell receptor beta chains from one sample sequenced in a study of T-cell reconstitution after alpha-beta-depleted transplantation in children. TCRbeta library preparation incorporated unique molecular identifiers. TCRdb redid the calling of the PCR reads with MiXCR, one entry per CDR3 protein. This sample has around 80,000 distinct CDR3 sequences, with about a sixth found just once. Sequencing used PBMCs, mostly from graft donor cells, obtained 360 days after TCRalphabeta/CD19-depleted stem cell transplant. These receptors all come from a male patient under 10 years old who had a stem cell transplant for acute lymphoblastic leukemia, so the T cells may come from the graft donor.

This clonotype was seen a handful of times. The V call is TRBV5-1, the J call TRBJ1-2, with D perhaps matching TRBD1 (5 bases). V was shortened by 1 base and J by 6 bases, with 16 bases between the two germline ends. The germline gives CDR1 SGHRS, CDR2 YFSETQ. This CDR3 spans 15 amino acids. The CDR3 region has the DNA TGCGCCAGCAGCTTGAGTCTTTCCAGGGAGGATGGCTACACCTTC. Its translation is CASSLSLSREDGYTF.

The V gene is TRBV10-3, the J gene TRBJ2-7, with a weak D call TRBD2 (6 bases). The germline V and J ends were trimmed by 0 bases and 5 bases, with 11 bases remaining between them. CDR3 length: 14 amino acids. Per germline, CDR1 ENHRY and CDR2 SYGVKD. The CDR3 region is CAISESGGLDEQYF. The DNA of the CDR3 is TGTGCCATCAGTGAGTCCGGGGGTCTGGACGAGCAGTACTTC.

The V call is TRBV28, the J call TRBJ2-3; D remains ambiguous. V gave up 5 bases and J gave up 2 bases, with 11 bases separating them. The CDR3 totals 14 residues. Germline CDR1 and CDR2: MDHEN and SYDVKM. The CDR3 is CASSKARNTDTQYF. Here the CDR3 DNA reads TGTGCCAGCAGTAAGGCCCGGAACACAGATACGCAGTATTTT.